The 16 T cell receptor beta chains given below trace back to one sample, sequenced in a study of blood T cell repertoires in COVID-19 (dated by TCRdb to the early 2020s). Preparation of the library involved the immunoSEQ multiplex PCR assay. The clones in this table, taken by TCRdb from immuneACCESS, are in-frame only. Not every clone is retained; where verified, under half of the shortfall comes from an unresolved V gene, and the cause of the rest is unknown. Recorded for this sample are 100,000 to 120,000 clones; around 68% of them occurred a single time. Roughly 7.5% of the sample goes to the ten largest clones. Sequencing was done on a sample of peripheral blood. These receptors all come from a woman in her sixties or seventies with acute or convalescent COVID-19.

This clone has only a few counts. The chain combines TRBV18 with TRBJ1-2, with 9 bases lining up with TRBD1. The CDR3 contains 15 residues. The germline CDR1 and CDR2 sequences are KGHSH and LQKENI. V lost 2 bases to trimming and J lost 6 bases; unmatched junction nucleotides: 7. Written as DNA, the CDR3 is TGTGCCAGCTCACCATTACTGGACAGGGGAAATGGCTACACCTTC. It is translated as CASSPLLDRGNGYTF.

The V gene is TRBV21-1, the J gene TRBJ1-1. TRBV21-1 is tagged as a pseudogene. The CDR3 loop spans 16 amino acids. The DNA of the CDR3 is TGTGCCAGCAGCAAAGATCGACCGAGGGTGAACACTGAAGCTTTCTTT. The encoded protein is CASSKDRPRVNTEAFF.

This clone was found a few times. The junction departs from germline at one end; a sequencing error may be responsible. This chain joins TRBV7-9 and TRBJ1-2, with D perhaps TRBD1 (6 bases). Germline assignment: CDR1 SEHNR and CDR2 FQNEAQ (reference sequence). This CDR3 spans 11 amino acids. DNA for the CDR3: TGTGCCAGCAGCTTATATGGGGACATCCGCTTC. As protein: CASSLYGDIRF.

This clone has a handful of counts. This chain links TRBV3-1 (or the pseudogene TRBV3-2) with TRBJ2-2; possibly TRBD1 for D (5 bases). Germline V gene data show CDR1 as LGHDT and CDR2 as YNNKEL (reference sequence). The CDR3 is 14 amino acids. V dropped 4 bases and J dropped 4 bases, with 10 bases sitting between them. The CDR3 sequence is CASSLTRVTGELFF. CDR3 coding DNA: TGTGCCAGCAGCCTCACCAGGGTCACCGGGGAGCTGTTTTTT.

The genes are TRBV9 and TRBJ1-6; 8 bases are shared with TRBD1. V shed 3 bases and J 9 bases; nucleotides not matched to a gene: 8. Germline V lookup: CDR1 SGDLS, CDR2 YYNGEE. This CDR3 contains 15 residues. The CDR3 loop reads CASSAGQGLSSPLHF. The CDR3 bases are TGTGCCAGCAGCGCAGGACAGGGCTTAAGTTCACCCCTCCACTTT. The variable domain in full, with the rest retrieved from reference TRBV9 and TRBJ1-6, is DSGVTQTPKHLITATGQRVTLRCSPRSGDLSVYWYQQSLDQGLQFLIQYYNGEERAKGNILERFSAQQFPDLHSELNLSSLELGDSALYFCASSAGQGLSSPLHFGNGTRLTVT.

The CDR3: CSAPNRGGYTF. CDR3 bases: TGCAGTGCCCCCAACCGGGGAGGCTACACCTTC. The V call is TRBV20-1, the J call TRBJ1-2; no reliable D call. Per the germline V gene, CDR1 is DFQATT and CDR2 is SNEGSKA (reference sequence). The V end was cut by 6 bases, the J end by 8 bases, with 13 bases between. There are 11 residues in the CDR3.

The V gene is TRBV25-1, the J gene TRBJ1-6; D is ambiguous. The germline V gene encodes CDR1 MGHDK and CDR2 SYGVNS. V lost 1 base, J lost 6 bases, and 10 bases lay in between. The CDR3 sequence is 15 residues long. The CDR3 bases are TGTGCCAGCAGTGAATCTTCTGGGCCTAATTCACCCCTCCACTTT. Translating gives CASSESSGPNSPLHF.

Only one count was recorded for this clone. This chain connects TRBV20-1 to TRBJ2-3; D ambiguous. Germline assignment: CDR1 DFQATT and CDR2 SNEGSKA (reference sequence). This CDR3 spans 11 amino acids. Trimming stripped 3 bases from V and 2 bases from J, with 3 bases between. The DNA for the CDR3 is TGCAGTGCTAGCGTCACAGATACGCAGTATTTT. Its protein product is CSASVTDTQYF.

The V call is TRBV7-2, the J call TRBJ2-5; 8 bases line up with TRBD1. Germline values: CDR1 SGHTA, CDR2 FQGNSA. Unmatched junction bases numbered 6, after V lost 4 bases and J lost 2 bases. The CDR3 is 15 amino acids. CDR3 sequence: CASSYGQGGQETQYF. The CDR3, as DNA: TGTGCCAGCAGCTACGGACAGGGTGGTCAAGAGACCCAGTACTTC. The full variable domain, its missing parts supplied by reference TRBV7-2 and TRBJ2-5, is GAGVSQSPSNKVTEKGKDVELRCDPISGHTALYWYRQSLGQGLEFLIYFQGNSAPDKSGLPSDRFSAERTGGSVSTLTIQRTQQEDSAVYLCASSYGQGGQETQYFGPGTRLLVL.

V is TRBV18 and J is TRBJ2-2; TRBD1 aligns across 8 bases. Germline V gives CDR1 KGHSH, CDR2 LQKENI. After removal of 7 bases from V and 6 bases from J, the junction contained 10 bases not matched to a gene. The CDR3 totals 15 residues. The CDR3 here is CASCPGQVLAGELFF. The CDR3 DNA reads as TGTGCCAGCTGTCCGGGACAGGTCTTGGCCGGGGAGCTGTTTTTT.

The chain has TRBV4-1 and TRBJ1-5, with D hard to call. CDR3 length: 17 amino acids. Between the trimmed V and J ends, which lost 1 base and 0 bases, there was a span of 13 bases. Germline V CDR1 and CDR2: MGHRA, YSYEKL. The CDR3 reads CASSQGFAEDSNQPQHF. The CDR3 coding sequence is TGCGCCAGCAGCCAAGGCTTTGCGGAGGATAGCAATCAGCCCCAGCATTTT.

This chain uses TRBV20-1 with TRBJ1-1, with D perhaps matching TRBD1 (5 bases). This CDR3 has 11 residues. Trimming left V 6 bases short and J 7 bases short, with 12 bases between. Germline CDR1 is DFQATT and CDR2 is SNEGSKA (reference sequence). CDR3 in DNA: TGCAGTGCCATGAAACAGGTTGAAGCTTTCTTT. It is translated as CSAMKQVEAFF.

The chain carries TRBV28 and TRBJ1-1; D is possibly TRBD1 (6 bases). Germline CDR1 MDHEN, CDR2 SYDVKM. The CDR3 extends over 12 amino acids. Trimming took 8 bases from V and 8 from J, leaving 15 bases between them. This chain's CDR3 is CASYNRAEEAFF. The CDR3, as DNA: TGTGCCAGCTACAACAGGGCCGAAGAAGCTTTCTTT.

V and J are TRBV1 and TRBJ2-7; the table calls TRBD2, which could not be checked here. TRBV1 is a pseudogene locus. The CDR3 is made up of 16 amino acids. As DNA, the CDR3 is TGCACCAGCAGCCAGAAAAGGGGGGGCGTAACTTACGAGCAGTACTTC. Its translation: CTSSQKRGGVTYEQYF.

The V and J genes are TRBV5-1 and TRBJ2-3; a possible D gene is TRBD2 (5 bases). The ends were cut back, 4 bases at V and 4 bases at J, with 10 bases in the middle. The V gene's germline CDR1 is SGHRS and CDR2 YFSETQ. This CDR3 comprises 13 residues. The CDR3 reads CASSALAPDTQYF. CDR3 in DNA: TGCGCCAGCAGCGCGCTAGCACCAGATACGCAGTATTTT.

This clone was observed a handful of times. This sequence joins TRBV5-6 and TRBJ2-2, with 8 bases aligning to TRBD1. CDR1 is SGHDT, CDR2 YYEEEE, per germline. The junction had 3 bases not matched to a gene; V was cut back by 4 bases and J by 1 base. There are 15 residues in the CDR3. The CDR3 DNA sequence: TGTGCCAGCAGCAAACAGGGGGTGAACACCGGGGAGCTGTTTTTT. Protein: CASSKQGVNTGELFF.